This TCR beta chain originates from a study of blood T cell repertoires in COVID-19. Study summary: Whether acute or convalescent, the COVID-19 samples came from the United States, Italy and Spain. PBMCs, B-cell-depleted T cells, or T cells provided the cDNA or gDNA that made up the material.

CDR3 size: 13 residues. Deletions cut 2 bases from V and 2 bases from J, with 4 bases between. In germline, CDR1 is LNHNV, CDR2 YYDKDF (reference sequence). Using immunoSEQ multiplex PCR, the repertoire was profiled, and TCRdb retains in-frame clones only, with some absent. The sample consists of 150,000 to 200,000 clones, more than 70% of them appearing once. Sequenced: peripheral blood. The origin of this receptor is a human donor in a cohort sampled during active COVID-19. V and J are TRBV15 and TRBJ1-3; D ambiguous. The CDR3 DNA reads as TGTGCCACCAGCAGACAGGCTGGAAACACCATATATTTT. Amino acids: CATSRQAGNTIYF.